Detailed here is one T cell receptor beta chain. CDR3 length equals 14 residues. The V end was cut by 3 bases, the J end by 6 bases, with 9 bases between. Germline V gene data show CDR1 as SGHAT and CDR2 as FQNNGV. The sample originates from a study of blood T cell repertoires in COVID-19. About the research overall: Sites across the United States, Italy and Spain contributed samples from acute and convalescent COVID-19. T cells, B-cell-depleted T cells, or PBMCs provided the cDNA or gDNA that served as material.

Methods used by the authors: From reference gene primer amplification, estimates of nucleated cell counts were derived. The protocol was immunoSEQ multiplex PCR, while the TCRdb copy is restricted to in-frame clones and leaves out a portion. That table gives V, J and clone size, and the DNA gave D and trimming. The data contain over 95,000 clones, 60% to 85% of them singletons. The sample was peripheral blood. The sequence was obtained from a woman of 80 years or more with active or convalescent COVID-19. The rearrangement joins TRBV11-2 to TRBJ1-6; D ambiguous. CDR3 in DNA: TGTGCCAGCAGCTTGGAGGGCCTTAATTCACCCCTCCACTTT. Translated, it gives CASSLEGLNSPLHF. The full variable domain, rest sourced from reference TRBV11-2 and TRBJ1-6, is EAGVAQSPRYKIIEKRQSVAFWCNPISGHATLYWYQQILGQGPKLLIQFQNNGVVDDSQLPKDRFSAERLKGVDSTLKIQPAKLEDSAVYLCASSLEGLNSPLHFGNGTRLTVT.